This T cell receptor (beta chain) was documented in a study of OX40 agonist ivuxolimab in advanced cancers. Findings and caveats of the study: CD4+ T cells averaged fewer expanded clones than CD8+ T cells.

Blood got drawn at baseline, again on cycle 4 day 1, and then on cycle 7 day 1. Turning to this clone: Its cognate antigen is unknown.

Looked up from germline, CDR1 is SGHRS and CDR2 is YFSETQ. V gave up 2 bases and J gave up 6 bases, with 8 bases separating them. This CDR3 is 12 amino acids long. Only in-frame clones appear in the TCRdb table, and some are missing; sequencing was by immunoSEQ multiplex PCR. Here the sample spans approximately 80,000 clones, around 90% being singletons. The origin of this receptor is an adult with an advanced solid tumor such as melanoma, head and neck, liver or kidney cancer. V usage is TRBV5-1 and J usage is TRBJ1-2; no firm D call. Sequences were derived from CD4+ or CD8+ T cells sorted from blood, sampled in a trial of the OX40 agonist ivuxolimab. This CDR3 is CASSLGGDGYTF. As DNA, the CDR3 is TGCGCCAGCAGCTTAGGCGGGGATGGCTACACCTTC.